The 5 T cell receptor beta chains presented below share a single source sample, sequenced in a study of blood T cell repertoires in COVID-19. TCRdb's copy holds only in-frame clones and misses some; the assay was immunoSEQ multiplex PCR. The sample records 260,000 or so clones, approximately 88% being singletons. Sequenced: peripheral blood. Receptors were obtained from a human donor in a cohort sampled during active COVID-19.

The chain recombines TRBV30 with TRBJ2-1; 7 bases fit TRBD2. This CDR3 has 13 residues. The germline V gene has CDR1 GTSNPN and CDR2 SVGIG (reference sequence). V dropped 3 bases and J dropped 8; count of bases not matched to a gene: 7. The CDR3 DNA follows: TGTGCCTGGAGAGGATGGGAGGGGCATGAGCAGTTCTTC. It encodes CAWRGWEGHEQFF.

The chain has TRBV28 and TRBJ2-7; possible D gene TRBD2, 6 bases. Germline CDR1 MDHEN, CDR2 SYDVKM. V lost 6 bases and J 0 bases, leaving 15 bases between the germline ends. The CDR3 runs 15 residues. DNA of the CDR3: TGTGCCAGCAGAACCCCAGGACTAAACTCCTACGAGCAGTACTTC. It codes for CASRTPGLNSYEQYF. The full variable domain, rest sourced from reference TRBV28 and TRBJ2-7, is DVKVTQSSRYLVKRTGEKVFLECVQDMDHENMFWYRQDPGLGLRLIYFSYDVKMKEKGDIPEGYSVSREKKERFSLILESASTNQTSMYLCASRTPGLNSYEQYFGPGTRLTVT.

The chain carries TRBV10-2 and TRBJ1-3, with a possible D match to TRBD1 (5 bases). V shed 7 bases and J shed 0 bases, with 10 bases lying between them. The CDR3 covers 14 residues. Germline V gives CDR1 WSHSY, CDR2 SAAADI. The CDR3: CASISRDSGNTIYF. In nucleotides, the CDR3 is TGCGCCAGCATAAGCAGGGACTCTGGAAACACCATATATTTT.

The V gene is TRBV27, the J gene TRBJ2-7; 11 positions match TRBD2. Germline loops: CDR1 MNHEY, CDR2 SMNVEV (reference sequence). V shed 3 bases, J shed 2 bases, and the junction held 3 bases outside the gene matches. There are 15 residues in the CDR3. CDR3 sequence reads: CASSLGTSGTYEQYF. Here the CDR3 DNA reads TGTGCCAGCAGTTTGGGGACTAGCGGTACCTACGAGCAGTACTTC.

This clone came up once. This rearrangement joins TRBV10-3 to TRBJ2-7; TRBD2 aligns across 13 bases. V lost 11 bases and J lost 4; bases outside the gene matches: 8. Germline V gives CDR1 ENHRY, CDR2 SYGVKD. The CDR3 covers 14 residues. DNA for the CDR3: TGTGCCTCACAGGGACTAGCGGGACTTTACGAGCAGTACTTC. Its translation: CASQGLAGLYEQYF.